This TCR beta chain was profiled in a study of identical twins. This clonotype has a handful of counts. CDR3 length: 13 residues. Losses at the gene ends were 5 bases for V and 4 bases for J; bases not matched to a gene: 4. The germline gives CDR1 DFQATT, CDR2 SNEGSKA (reference sequence). MiXCR, applied by TCRdb to the 5' RACE reads, yields one record per CDR3 protein. In the table there are 500,000 to 600,000 distinct CDR3 sequences, around 20% of which are singletons. In addition, the sample was reused for a study of T cells expressing NK-cell markers. Per that study: For several donors, these clonotypes were likewise the leading ones in the CD3+CD56-NKG2C+ fraction.

This sequence was found in a woman in her late teens or twenties in good health. Sequenced sample: CD4+ T cells sorted from blood. The chain couples TRBV20-1 to TRBJ2-3; 9 nucleotides align to TRBD2. The CDR3 DNA follows: TGCAGTGCTTTATCTAGCGGGGCAGATACGCAGTATTTT. Translated: CSALSSGADTQYF.